These 21 T cell receptor beta chains came from one sample sequenced in a study of Ad26.COV2.S vaccination and SARS-CoV-2 variants. Treatment of the sample: over 15 received Ad26.COV2.S at low or high dose, single or two shots; a few received placebo; per-sample allocation not given. Day 63 after the first injection of vaccine or placebo was the sampling time. Here immunoSEQ multiplex PCR was the method, and the copy in TCRdb shows in-frame clones only, minus some. The profile covers 300,000 to 350,000 clones, with about 85% appearing a single time and 6.4% taken by the ten largest. The sample here was peripheral blood, taken in a trial of Ad26.COV2.S vaccine versus placebo. The receptors derive from a person aged 18 to 65 who received the Ad26.COV2.S COVID-19 vaccine or a placebo.

The gene calls are TRBV27 and TRBJ1-5; D is undetermined. The V end was cut by 6 bases, the J end by 6 bases, with 12 bases between. From germline, CDR1 is MNHEY and CDR2 SMNVEV (reference sequence). The CDR3 consists of 13 residues. The CDR3 DNA reads as TGTGCCAGCAGCCATATGAGATTTCAGCCCCAGCATTTT. As protein: CASSHMRFQPQHF.

This rearrangement joins TRBV6-5 to TRBJ2-4; 7 positions agree with TRBD1. Germline lookup yields CDR1 MNHEY and CDR2 SVGAGI. After removal of 4 bases from V and 3 bases from J, the junction contained 6 bases not matched to a gene. The CDR3 is made up of 15 amino acids. The CDR3 sequence: CASSSGDSLKNIQYF. The DNA for the CDR3 is TGTGCCAGCAGTTCAGGGGACAGTCTCAAAAACATTCAGTACTTC.

The chain links TRBV12-3 or TRBV12-4 to TRBJ1-3; D is ambiguous. CDR3 size: 13 residues. Between the trimmed V and J ends, which lost 7 bases and 2 bases, there was a span of 9 bases. The CDR3 DNA follows: TGTGCCAGCACCCCTTCTGCTGGAAACACCATATATTTT. Protein product: CASTPSAGNTIYF.

The rearrangement joins TRBV5-1 to TRBJ2-5, with D uncertain. Germline-derived CDR1 and CDR2 are SGHRS and YFSETQ. V was trimmed by 5 bases and J by 5 bases, leaving 13 bases between them. The CDR3 has 13 residues. The CDR3 nucleotides are TGCGCCAGCAGATCTGGGCCTCTGGAGACCCAGTACTTC. Encoded protein: CASRSGPLETQYF.

This rearrangement joins TRBV7-3 to TRBJ2-3; D is unresolved. CDR1 SGHTA and CDR2 FQGTGA come from the germline V gene. Trimming left V 5 bases short and J 6 bases short, with 6 bases between. This CDR3 spans 11 amino acids. This CDR3 reads CASSTGDTQYF. CDR3 DNA sequence: TGTGCCAGCAGCACCGGGGATACGCAGTATTTT.

This clone appeared a few times. The V gene is TRBV3-1 (or the pseudogene TRBV3-2), the J gene TRBJ1-3, with D unresolved. With 3 bases removed from V and 3 bases from J, the gap between germline ends came to 18 bases. Germline CDR1 and CDR2: LGHDT and YNNKEL (reference sequence). The CDR3 extends over 17 amino acids. In DNA form, the CDR3 reads TGTGCCAGCAGCCACCGAAACAAGAGGGCGGGTGGAAACACCATATATTTT. Amino acids: CASSHRNKRAGGNTIYF.

The chain combines TRBV9 with TRBJ2-5; 10 bases are shared with TRBD1. The CDR3 spans 14 residues. The J segment lost 5 bases and the V segment lost 4 bases, leaving 5 bases of the junction unmatched. Per germline, CDR1 SGDLS and CDR2 YYNGEE. CDR3 in DNA: TGTGCCAGCAGCCAAGACAGGGGGCGGGAGACCCAGTACTTC. Amino acids: CASSQDRGRETQYF.

On this clone: Mismatch with germline at one junction end may stem from a read error. V usage is TRBV7-7 and J usage is TRBJ2-5; TRBD1 agrees at 7 bases. Germline lookup yields CDR1 SSHAT and CDR2 FNYEAQ (reference sequence). The CDR3 runs to 15 residues. In nucleotides, the CDR3 is TGTGCTAGCAGCTTGGGGGCGACAGGGTCGGAGACCCAGTACTTC. Its translation: CASSLGATGSETQYF.

The chain uses TRBV5-1 and TRBJ2-2, with D perhaps matching TRBD1 (6 bases). V gave up 4 bases and J gave up 1 base, with 8 bases separating them. This CDR3 region has 14 residues. Germline V CDR1 and CDR2: SGHRS, YFSETQ. CDR3 bases: TGCGCCAGCAGCACGGGACAGAACACCGGGGAGCTGTTTTTT. Translated: CASSTGQNTGELFF.

This clone has more than one count but fewer than ten. V gene TRBV6-1 combines with J gene TRBJ2-7, with D perhaps matching TRBD1 (5 bases). V was shortened by 2 bases and J by 5 bases, with 10 bases between the two germline ends. CDR3 length: 13 amino acids. Germline V gene lookup returns CDR1 MNHNS and CDR2 SASEGT. DNA of the CDR3: TGTGCCAGCAGTGAAAAGGCAGGGAACGAGCAGTACTTC. Translation: CASSEKAGNEQYF.

This chain links TRBV6-4 with TRBJ2-3, with TRBD2 matching 10 bases. This CDR3 contains 15 residues. Germline loops: CDR1 MRHNA, CDR2 SNTAGT. With 6 bases clipped from V and 1 base from J, the junction kept 4 bases outside the gene matches. CDR3 DNA: TGTGCCAGCAGGCTTCTAGCGGGGGGCACAGATACGCAGTATTTT. As protein: CASRLLAGGTDTQYF.

The J gene is TRBJ1-6, the V gene TRBV7-2, with D hard to call. Trimming cost V 5 bases and J 5 bases, with 13 bases left between them. CDR1 and CDR2 from the germline V gene are SGHTA and FQGNSA. The CDR3 consists of 15 residues. CDR3 coding DNA: TGTGCCAGCAGCCCGGAGGGAGTAAATAATTCACCCCTCCACTTT. It yields the protein CASSPEGVNNSPLHF.

V and J are TRBV28 and TRBJ2-7; 14 bases agree with TRBD2. CDR3 length: 17 residues. V lost 5 bases to trimming and J lost 4 bases; unmatched junction nucleotides: 10. Looked up from germline, CDR1 is MDHEN and CDR2 is SYDVKM. The CDR3 loop reads CASSLEPGLAGVYEQYF. CDR3 nucleotide sequence: TGTGCCAGCAGTCTCGAGCCGGGACTAGCGGGAGTGTACGAGCAGTACTTC. Combining the CDR3 with reference TRBV28 and TRBJ2-7 gives the whole variable domain DVKVTQSSRYLVKRTGEKVFLECVQDMDHENMFWYRQDPGLGLRLIYFSYDVKMKEKGDIPEGYSVSREKKERFSLILESASTNQTSMYLCASSLEPGLAGVYEQYFGPGTRLTVT.

The chain has TRBV30 and TRBJ1-2; possibly TRBD1 for D (5 bases). Trimming left V 5 bases short and J 1 base short, with 14 bases between. The CDR3 covers 14 residues. In germline, CDR1 is GTSNPN, CDR2 SVGIG (reference sequence). CDR3 protein: CAWENVRGNYGYTF. CDR3 coding DNA: TGTGCCTGGGAAAACGTAAGGGGTAACTATGGCTACACCTTC.

The chain employs TRBV28 and TRBJ2-7; possibly TRBD1 for D (6 bases). CDR1 MDHEN and CDR2 SYDVKM come from the germline V gene. Between the trimmed V and J ends, which lost 8 bases and 8 bases, there was a span of 19 bases. CDR3 size: 13 residues. CDR3 sequence (DNA): TGTGCCAGCCTAGGGCAGGGGAGAGGCAAGCAGTACTTC. The encoded protein is CASLGQGRGKQYF.

The V call is TRBV7-3, the J call TRBJ1-1; D might be TRBD1 (6 bases). This CDR3 spans 16 amino acids. V was trimmed by 5 bases and J by 1 base, leaving 17 bases between them. Germline V CDR1 and CDR2: SGHTA, FQGTGA. The CDR3 coding sequence is TGTGCCAGCAGCAGGACAGAAATTATGCGGAACACTGAAGCTTTCTTT. As protein: CASSRTEIMRNTEAFF. The full variable domain, with the rest looked up from reference TRBV7-3 and TRBJ1-1, is GAGVSQTPSNKVTEKGKYVELRCDPISGHTALYWYRQSLGQGPEFLIYFQGTGAADDSGLPNDRFFAVRPEGSVSTLKIQRTERGDSAVYLCASSRTEIMRNTEAFFGQGTRLTVV.

The rearrangement joins TRBV28 to TRBJ1-1; D gene uncertain. Germline assignment: CDR1 MDHEN and CDR2 SYDVKM. The germline V and J ends were trimmed by 1 base and 0 bases, with 3 bases remaining between them. This CDR3 has 13 amino acids. The CDR3, as DNA: TGTGCCAGCAGTTTATTGGTGAACACTGAAGCTTTCTTT. It translates to CASSLLVNTEAFF.

This clone has only a few counts. The chain has TRBV19 and TRBJ2-1; perhaps TRBD2 as D (6 bases). The V gene lost 10 bases and the J gene lost 4 bases, with 20 bases spanning the gap. Germline-derived CDR1 and CDR2 are LNHDA and SQIVND (reference sequence). This CDR3 is built from 15 residues. CDR3 region: CATRPGVGAYNEQFF. CDR3 nucleotides: TGTGCCACCCGACCGGGGGTGGGTGCTTACAATGAGCAGTTCTTC.

The chain uses TRBV6-6 and TRBJ1-5, with D unclear. The CDR3 sequence is 12 residues long. The germline V and J ends were trimmed by 2 bases and 6 bases, with 5 bases remaining between them. Germline-derived CDR1 and CDR2 are MNHNY and SVGAGI (reference sequence). CDR3 amino acids: CASSYNPQPQHF. The CDR3 DNA sequence: TGTGCCAGCAGTTACAACCCTCAGCCCCAGCATTTT.

This chain uses TRBV10-3 with TRBJ2-7, with a tentative D call TRBD1 (6 bases). The ends were cut back, 3 bases at V and 4 bases at J, with 10 bases in the middle. Germline-derived CDR1 and CDR2 are ENHRY and SYGVKD. The CDR3 has 13 residues. CDR3 in amino acids: CAISDRGGYEQYF. The CDR3, as DNA: TGTGCCATCAGTGACCGAGGGGGATACGAGCAGTACTTC.

The rearrangement uses TRBV4-2 and TRBJ2-3; D call uncertain. The germline gives CDR1 LGHNA, CDR2 YNFKEQ. This CDR3 has 13 amino acids. V shed 0 bases and J shed 4 bases, with 5 bases lying between them. DNA of the CDR3: TGTGCCAGCAGCCAAGAACCCCCAGATACGCAGTATTTT. Translated, it gives CASSQEPPDTQYF.